The T cell receptor (beta chain) under discussion was sequenced for a study of blood T cell repertoires in COVID-19. As for the study in general: T cells, B-cell-depleted T cells, or PBMCs provided the cDNA or gDNA that served as material.

The data were produced by immunoSEQ multiplex PCR, yet TCRdb's version contains in-frame clones alone and is incomplete. The sample carries more than 150,000 clones, 65% to 90% recorded once. Material for sequencing was peripheral blood. This receptor was obtained from a man in his 60s with acute or convalescent COVID-19.

The CDR3 region is CASSRLAGVGTDTQYF. The CDR3, as DNA: TGTGCCAGCTCACGACTAGCGGGAGTTGGCACAGATACGCAGTATTTT. The V gene is TRBV18, the J gene TRBJ2-3; 12 bases align to TRBD2. V trimming: 4 bases; J trimming: 1 base; junction bases outside the gene matches: 3. This CDR3 spans 16 amino acids. CDR1 and CDR2 from the germline V gene are KGHSH and LQKENI.